Sequencing of this TCR beta chain was carried out in a study of blood T cell repertoires in COVID-19. Study-wide context: COVID-19 samples, acute and convalescent, were from the United States, Italy and Spain. The cDNA or gDNA used as material had been derived from T cells, B-cell-depleted T cells, or PBMCs.

Data came from immunoSEQ multiplex PCR; TCRdb stores just in-frame clones and leaves some out. The sample has some 190,000 clones, approximately 81% seen once. Seattle researchers signed up patients amid active infection and tracked them longitudinally. V was clipped by 10 bases and J by 1 base; unmatched bases: 6. CDR1 and CDR2 (germline): SNHLY, FYNNEI. The CDR3 contains 14 residues. What was sequenced was peripheral blood. The TCR was taken from a person aged 65-85 years with COVID-19, enrolled during active disease. The chain has TRBV2 and TRBJ2-3, with 9 bases matching TRBD2. CDR3 region: CAIWRGGRTDTQYF. In DNA, the CDR3 is TGTGCCATTTGGCGGGGGGGCCGCACAGATACGCAGTATTTT.